Here is one TCR beta chain with its context. Its antigen is as yet unknown. The data were produced by immunoSEQ multiplex PCR, yet TCRdb's version contains in-frame clones alone and is incomplete. Of around 2,000,000 clones listed, roughly 95% are singletons. This sample was taken from a study of shared clonotypes between healthy human individuals. Study findings and constraints: The naive CD4 repertoires of several donors were compared, and roughly 5.1% of clonotypes were shared.

Adult donors, all healthy and HIV-negative, had no recent acute infections or vaccinations. The CDR3 is made up of 15 amino acids. Germline trimming cut 4 bases from V and 5 bases from J; bases unmatched to any gene: 9. Germline V gene sequence: CDR1 SGHNT, CDR2 YYREEE (reference sequence). The sample taken for sequencing was naive CD4+ T cells sorted from blood. Regarding subset: CD45RA+ positively selected. This clonotype was obtained from a man aged 18 to 29 in good health. This sequence joins TRBV5-4 and TRBJ1-2, with 9 bases aligning to TRBD1. The CDR3 protein is CASSPPGQGSYGYTF. CDR3 nucleotide sequence: TGTGCCAGCAGCCCGCCGGGACAGGGTTCGTATGGCTACACCTTC.